Each of the 23 T cell receptor beta chains below was sequenced from the same sample in a study of beta chain features in type 1 diabetes (dated by TCRdb to 2016 to 2019). For these receptors, no antigen is known. The method behind the library was the immunoSEQ multiplex PCR assay. All of the isolated RNA was reverse transcribed with the High Capacity cDNA Reverse Transcription Kit, so expressed TCRB transcripts were sequenced. TCRdb carries this immuneACCESS record with in-frame sequences only. Its versions omit some clonotypes, under half of them owing to an unresolved V gene in the studies checked, with the rest unexplained. This sample comprises a few hundred thousand clones, about 20% of them detected only once. More than 0.025% of the sample lies in the top ten. Study-wide findings and limitations: In all four CD4+ subsets, TCRB CDR3 length was moderately but significantly shorter in type 1 diabetes patients.

Specimen: naive CD4+ T cells from blood. Reading the label with the study, this specimen's cell subset or site is: true naive CD4+ T cells. These receptors were taken from a woman aged 40-49 years with type 1 diabetes.

As to this clone: Other DNA sequences in the same sample also yield this CDR3. The chain joins TRBV7-3 to TRBJ1-1; D unclear. The ends were cut back, 0 bases at V and 2 bases at J, with 4 bases in the middle. Germline values: CDR1 SGHTA, CDR2 FQGTGA. CDR3 length: 13 residues. The CDR3 is CASSLTSNTEAFF. The CDR3 DNA reads TGTGCCAGCAGCTTAACTAGTAACACTGAAGCTTTCTTT.

This clone turned up a few times. The genes are TRBV9 and TRBJ2-2; no definite D call. The CDR3 has 12 residues. The V gene's germline CDR1 is SGDLS and CDR2 YYNGEE. V was cut by 3 bases and J by 4 bases, with 4 bases left in between. The CDR3 bases are TGTGCCAGCAGCGGGGCCACCGGGGAGCTGTTTTTT. Translation gives CASSGATGELFF.

In its sample, this clone was seen a few times. This chain connects TRBV11-2 to TRBJ2-1, with TRBD2 identical over 16 bases. The CDR3 extends over 16 amino acids. Germline V gene lookup returns CDR1 SGHAT and CDR2 FQNNGV. V was pared by 6 bases and J by 9 bases, with 8 bases of the junction left unmatched. The CDR3 loop is CASRGGGTSGRVEQFF. For the CDR3, the DNA is TGTGCCAGCAGAGGTGGTGGGACTAGCGGGAGGGTTGAGCAGTTCTTC.

Concerning this clone: Other DNA sequences of this sample code for an identical CDR3. This chain connects TRBV29-1 to TRBJ1-1, with a possible D match to TRBD1 (6 bases). CDR1 SQVTM and CDR2 ANQGSEA come from the germline V gene. Trimming removed 6 bases from V and 0 bases from J, with 11 bases in between. The CDR3 length is 13 residues. CDR3 nucleotide sequence: TGCAGCGTAGGGGGACGGATGAACACTGAAGCTTTCTTT. This codes for CSVGGRMNTEAFF. The full variable domain, in which reference TRBV29-1 and TRBJ1-1 provide the parts outside the CDR3, is SAVISQKPSRDICQRGTSLTIQCQVDSQVTMMFWYRQQPGQSLTLIATANQGSEATYESGFVIDKFPISRPNLTFSTLTVSNMSPEDSSIYLCSVGGRMNTEAFFGQGTRLTVV.

This clone came up a few times. The chain joins TRBV6-6 to TRBJ2-7, with 9 bases that match TRBD1. Germline V CDR1 and CDR2: MNHNY, SVGAGI (reference sequence). V was clipped by 6 bases and J by 2 bases; unmatched bases: 2. CDR3 length equals 13 residues. CDR3 DNA: TGTGCCAGCAGGGGACAGGGCGCCTACGAGCAGTACTTC. Its translation is CASRGQGAYEQYF.

This clone was seen only a few times. The rearrangement links TRBV28 to TRBJ2-5; the match to TRBD1 covers 8 bases. Losses at the gene ends were 6 bases for V and 2 bases for J; bases not matched to a gene: 2. CDR3 size: 13 residues. CDR1 MDHEN and CDR2 SYDVKM come from the germline V gene. DNA of the CDR3: TGTGCCAGCAGGAGGGACAGGCAAGAGACCCAGTACTTC. Translation gives CASRRDRQETQYF.

V and J are TRBV15 and TRBJ1-2; D might be TRBD1 (5 bases). In germline, CDR1 is LNHNV, CDR2 YYDKDF (reference sequence). V was trimmed by 0 bases and J by 1 base, leaving 12 bases between them. The CDR3 loop spans 16 amino acids. Written as DNA, the CDR3 is TGTGCCACCAGCAGAGAAGGGGACTTACGTAACTATGGCTACACCTTC. It is translated as CATSREGDLRNYGYTF.

This clone was seen once. The V gene is TRBV10-3, the J gene TRBJ1-1, with D perhaps matching TRBD1 (5 bases). The CDR3 runs to 14 residues. Germline-derived CDR1 and CDR2 are ENHRY and SYGVKD. The V and J ends lost 8 bases and 2 bases respectively, with 15 bases between them. The CDR3 DNA sequence: TGTGCCATCCGGCGACAGAATCTAAACACTGAAGCTTTCTTT. Its translation is CAIRRQNLNTEAFF.

The chain employs TRBV7-2 and TRBJ2-7; TRBD1 is a possible D gene (6 bases). The CDR3 is 15 amino acids. Looked up from germline, CDR1 is SGHTA and CDR2 is FQGNSA. The ends were cut back, 0 bases at V and 3 bases at J, with 12 bases in the middle. CDR3: CASSLAQGSIYEQYF. The CDR3 coding sequence is TGTGCCAGCAGCTTAGCTCAGGGGTCCATCTACGAGCAGTACTTC.

In its sample, this clone was seen a few times. The J gene is TRBJ1-5, the V gene TRBV5-1; unclear D gene. V dropped 0 bases and J dropped 3 bases, with 7 bases sitting between them. From germline, CDR1 is SGHRS and CDR2 YFSETQ. CDR3 length: 14 amino acids. CDR3 protein: CASSLGAPNQPQHF. The CDR3 region has the DNA TGCGCCAGCAGCTTGGGGGCACCCAATCAGCCCCAGCATTTT.

The V gene is TRBV13, the J gene TRBJ2-7, with 11 bases fitting TRBD1. The CDR3 spans 15 residues. J gave up 6 bases and V 4 bases, and 8 bases lay outside the gene matches. Germline values: CDR1 PRHDT, CDR2 FYEKMQ (reference sequence). CDR3 sequence reads: CASSSPDRGLIEQYF. In nucleotides, the CDR3 is TGTGCCAGCAGCTCCCCGGACAGGGGGCTGATCGAGCAGTACTTC.

The chain employs TRBV11-2 and TRBJ1-1; D ambiguous. The CDR3 runs 13 residues. Trimming took off 5 bases at V and 4 bases at J, with 11 bases between the two ends. The germline gives CDR1 SGHAT, CDR2 FQNNGV. Here the CDR3 DNA reads TGTGCCAGCAGCCCAAGATACGGCACTGAAGCTTTCTTT. This codes for CASSPRYGTEAFF.

V and J are TRBV15 and TRBJ2-5, with D perhaps TRBD1 (5 bases). This CDR3 has 15 residues. V dropped 0 bases and J dropped 2 bases, with 10 bases sitting between them. CDR1 LNHNV and CDR2 YYDKDF come from the germline V gene (reference sequence). The CDR3, as DNA: TGTGCCACCAGCAGAGATAGGTCAGGGCAAGAGACCCAGTACTTC. This sequence encodes CATSRDRSGQETQYF. Full variable domain (rest looked up from reference TRBV15 and TRBJ2-5): DAMVIQNPRYQVTQFGKPVTLSCSQTLNHNVMYWYQQKSSQAPKLLFHYYDKDFNNEADTPDNFQSRRPNTSFCFLDIRSPGLGDTAMYLCATSRDRSGQETQYFGPGTRLLVL.

This chain connects TRBV29-1 to TRBJ1-1; tentative D call: TRBD1 (5 bases). Trimming stripped 7 bases from V and 5 bases from J, with 8 bases between. Germline values: CDR1 SQVTM, CDR2 ANQGSEA. The CDR3 contains 10 residues. CDR3 protein: CSARQTEAFF. CDR3 nucleotides: TGCAGCGCCCGACAGACTGAAGCTTTCTTT.

The V call is TRBV18, the J call TRBJ2-2; 7 bases align to TRBD1. Trimming at V came to 4 bases and at J to 4 bases, leaving 9 bases not matched to a gene. This CDR3 has 16 residues. Germline V CDR1 and CDR2: KGHSH, LQKENI. Written as DNA, the CDR3 is TGTGCCAGCTCACTGAACCGACAGGGCGGCACCGGGGAGCTGTTTTTT. Translation: CASSLNRQGGTGELFF.

The chain couples TRBV5-4 to TRBJ1-1; tentatively, D is TRBD1 (6 bases). The CDR3 is 15 amino acids. Germline CDR1 is SGHNT and CDR2 is YYREEE (reference sequence). V was cut by 3 bases and J by 4 bases, with 16 bases left in between. The CDR3 nucleotides read TGTGCCAGCAGCTCCCCAATAGGGGGAGCCACTGAAGCTTTCTTT. Encoded protein: CASSSPIGGATEAFF.

The sample holds a few counts of this clone. This chain uses TRBV6-6 with TRBJ2-5; a possible D gene is TRBD1 (6 bases). V was pared by 6 bases and J by 1 base, with 6 bases between. Germline CDR1 and CDR2: MNHNY and SVGAGI (reference sequence). The CDR3 runs 12 residues. CDR3 in amino acids: CASRDSQETQYF. CDR3 DNA sequence: TGTGCCAGCAGGGACAGCCAAGAGACCCAGTACTTC.

A few counts support this clone. The rearrangement uses TRBV29-1 and TRBJ2-1; D possibly corresponds to TRBD2 (5 bases). The CDR3 has 12 residues. Trimming removed 3 bases from V and 5 bases from J, with 8 bases in between. In germline, CDR1 is SQVTM, CDR2 ANQGSEA. The CDR3 region is CSVEDSNNEQFF. Here the CDR3 DNA reads TGCAGCGTTGAGGACTCTAACAATGAGCAGTTCTTC.

Of note for this clone: The identical CDR3 is also encoded by other nucleotide sequences in the sample. This chain connects TRBV5-1 to TRBJ1-3; D uncertain. Between the trimmed V and J ends, which lost 0 bases and 4 bases, there was a span of 5 bases. Germline assignment: CDR1 SGHRS and CDR2 YFSETQ. This CDR3 has 13 residues. DNA of the CDR3: TGCGCCAGCAGCTTGGCGTCGGGAAACACCATATATTTT. The encoded protein is CASSLASGNTIYF.

In this sample, this clone turned up a few times. The rearrangement uses TRBV2 and TRBJ1-5; D uncertain. Looked up from germline, CDR1 is SNHLY and CDR2 is FYNNEI. The length of the CDR3 is 14 residues. V dropped 3 bases and J dropped 4 bases, with 10 bases sitting between them. In DNA, the CDR3 is TGTGCCAGCAGTGATGGGCTTGGGAATCAGCCCCAGCATTTT. This codes for CASSDGLGNQPQHF.

This chain connects TRBV7-9 to TRBJ2-7, with D perhaps matching TRBD2 (6 bases). The CDR3 totals 13 residues. Germline-derived CDR1 and CDR2 are SEHNR and FQNEAQ (reference sequence). V was clipped by 7 bases and J by 5 bases, with 15 bases between them. The CDR3 is CASTNPAGHEQYF. The CDR3, as DNA: TGTGCCAGCACCAACCCCGCGGGACACGAGCAGTACTTC. Looking up the rest from reference TRBV7-9 and TRBJ2-7 gives the full variable domain: DTGVSQNPRHKITKRGQNVTFRCDPISEHNRLYWYRQTLGQGPEFLTYFQNEAQLEKSRLLSDRFSAERPKGSFSTLEIQRTEQGDSAMYLCASTNPAGHEQYFGPGTRLTVT.

This clone has only a few counts. The chain uses TRBV28 and TRBJ2-7, with D possibly TRBD1 on 5 matching bases. The germline V gene has CDR1 MDHEN and CDR2 SYDVKM. V was clipped by 8 bases and J by 5 bases, with 16 bases between them. The CDR3 consists of 13 residues. In DNA form, the CDR3 reads TGTGCCAGCGTTGGGGCCCTCGGCCACGAGCAGTACTTC. It translates to CASVGALGHEQYF. Drawing the rest from reference TRBV28 and TRBJ2-7, the complete variable domain is DVKVTQSSRYLVKRTGEKVFLECVQDMDHENMFWYRQDPGLGLRLIYFSYDVKMKEKGDIPEGYSVSREKKERFSLILESASTNQTSMYLCASVGALGHEQYFGPGTRLTVT.

This clone was found a few times. The chain links TRBV29-1 to TRBJ2-5, with D possibly being TRBD2 (6 bases). Germline V gives CDR1 SQVTM, CDR2 ANQGSEA. Trimming removed 6 bases from V and 5 bases from J, with 13 bases in between. The CDR3 is 12 amino acids. CDR3: CSVDYPTETQYF. The CDR3 DNA reads as TGCAGCGTGGACTACCCCACGGAGACCCAGTACTTC. The full variable domain, its missing parts supplied by reference TRBV29-1 and TRBJ2-5, is SAVISQKPSRDICQRGTSLTIQCQVDSQVTMMFWYRQQPGQSLTLIATANQGSEATYESGFVIDKFPISRPNLTFSTLTVSNMSPEDSSIYLCSVDYPTETQYFGPGTRLLVL.